This TCR beta chain is from a study of T cells in Graves' hyperthyroidism and ophthalmopathy. RNA transcripts gave rise to amplified TCR beta CDR3 regions. The study used the HTBI primer set for a first-round RT-PCR of the TCR CDR3. Each CDR3 protein gets one entry after TCRdb re-called the multiplex PCR reads with MiXCR. The sample has 660,000 or so distinct CDR3 sequences, about a fifth seen once. The sample holds a few counts of this clonotype. CDR1 is LNHDA and CDR2 is SQIVND in the germline V gene (reference sequence). The CDR3 sequence is 14 residues long. The V and J ends lost 7 bases and 1 base respectively, with 11 bases between them.

V gene TRBV19 combines with J gene TRBJ1-3, with no clear D. The receptor comes from a man aged 25 to 40 with Graves' ophthalmopathy. Sequencing was done on a sample of blood. The CDR3 is CASTTTVSGNTIYF. The DNA of the CDR3 is TGTGCCAGTACCACGACGGTGTCTGGAAACACCATATATTTT.